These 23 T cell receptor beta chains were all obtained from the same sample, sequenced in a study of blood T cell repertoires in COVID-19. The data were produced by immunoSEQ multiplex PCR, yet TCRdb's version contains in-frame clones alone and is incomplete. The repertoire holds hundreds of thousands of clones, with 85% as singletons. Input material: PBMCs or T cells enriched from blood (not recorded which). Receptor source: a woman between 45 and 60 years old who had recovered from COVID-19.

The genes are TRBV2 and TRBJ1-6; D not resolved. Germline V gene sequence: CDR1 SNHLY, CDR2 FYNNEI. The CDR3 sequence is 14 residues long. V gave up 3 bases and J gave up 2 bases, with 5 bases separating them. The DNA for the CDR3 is TGTGCCAGCAGTGATGGGCCCTATAATTCACCCCTCCACTTT. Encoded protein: CASSDGPYNSPLHF. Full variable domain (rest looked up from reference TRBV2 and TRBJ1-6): EPEVTQTPSHQVTQMGQEVILRCVPISNHLYFYWYRQILGQKVEFLVSFYNNEISEKSEIFDDQFSVERPDGSNFTLKIRSTKLEDSAMYFCASSDGPYNSPLHFGNGTRLTVT.

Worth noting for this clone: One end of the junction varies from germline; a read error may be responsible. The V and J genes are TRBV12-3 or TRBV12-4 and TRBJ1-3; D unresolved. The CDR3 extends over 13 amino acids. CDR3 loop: CASSLFVGDTIYF. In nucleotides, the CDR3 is TGTGCCAGCAGTTTGTTCGTTGGAGACACCATATATTTT.

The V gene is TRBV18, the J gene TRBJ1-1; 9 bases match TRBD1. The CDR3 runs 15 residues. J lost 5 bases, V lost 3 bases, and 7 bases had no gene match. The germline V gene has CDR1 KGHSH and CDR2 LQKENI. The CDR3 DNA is TGTGCCAGCTCACCTGGGACAGGGAAGGGGACTGAAGCTTTCTTT. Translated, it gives CASSPGTGKGTEAFF.

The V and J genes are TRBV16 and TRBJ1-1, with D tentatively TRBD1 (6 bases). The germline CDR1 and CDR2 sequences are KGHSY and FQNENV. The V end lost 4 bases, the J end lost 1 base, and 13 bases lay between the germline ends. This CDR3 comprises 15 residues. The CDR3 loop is CASSRYGTPNTEAFF. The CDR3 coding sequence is TGTGCCAGCAGCCGATACGGGACACCGAACACTGAAGCTTTCTTT.

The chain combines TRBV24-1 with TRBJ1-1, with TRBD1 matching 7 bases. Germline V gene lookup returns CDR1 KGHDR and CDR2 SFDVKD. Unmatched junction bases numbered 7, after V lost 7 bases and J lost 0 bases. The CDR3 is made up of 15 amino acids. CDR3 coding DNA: TGTGCCACCAGGGGCCCAGGGGGGATGAACACTGAAGCTTTCTTT. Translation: CATRGPGGMNTEAFF.

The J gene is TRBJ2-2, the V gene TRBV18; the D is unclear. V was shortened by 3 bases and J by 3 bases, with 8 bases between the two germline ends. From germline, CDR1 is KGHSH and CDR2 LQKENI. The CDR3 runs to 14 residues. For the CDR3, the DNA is TGTGCCAGCTCACCTGTTCGTGACACCGGGGAGCTGTTTTTT. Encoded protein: CASSPVRDTGELFF. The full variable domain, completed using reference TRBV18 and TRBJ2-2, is NAGVMQNPRHLVRRRGQEARLRCSPMKGHSHVYWYRQLPEEGLKFMVYLQKENIIDESGMPKERFSAEFPKEGPSILRIQQVVRGDSAAYFCASSPVRDTGELFFGEGSRLTVL.

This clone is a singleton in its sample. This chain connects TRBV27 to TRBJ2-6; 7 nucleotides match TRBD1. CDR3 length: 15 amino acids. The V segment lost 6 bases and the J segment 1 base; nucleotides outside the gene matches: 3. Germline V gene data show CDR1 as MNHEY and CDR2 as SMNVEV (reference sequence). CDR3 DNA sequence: TGTGCCAGCAGGGAACAGGGGTCTGGGGCCAACGTCCTGACTTTC. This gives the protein CASREQGSGANVLTF.

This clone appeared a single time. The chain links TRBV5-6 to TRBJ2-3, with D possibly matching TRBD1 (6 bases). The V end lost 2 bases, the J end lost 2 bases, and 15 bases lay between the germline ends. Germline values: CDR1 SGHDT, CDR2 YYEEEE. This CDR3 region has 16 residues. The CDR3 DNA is TGTGCCAGCAGCTTAGAACCAGGGGCCGACACAGATACGCAGTATTTT. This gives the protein CASSLEPGADTDTQYF.

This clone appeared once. The CDR3 sequence: CSANVGGALETQYF. As DNA, the CDR3 is TGCAGCGCTAACGTGGGGGGGGCTCTAGAGACCCAGTACTTC. The J gene is TRBJ2-5, the V gene TRBV29-1; D is possibly TRBD2 (7 bases). V was trimmed by 7 bases and J by 4 bases, leaving 19 bases between them. The germline V gene has CDR1 SQVTM and CDR2 ANQGSEA. This CDR3 comprises 14 residues. The full variable domain, its missing parts supplied by reference TRBV29-1 and TRBJ2-5, is SAVISQKPSRDICQRGTSLTIQCQVDSQVTMMFWYRQQPGQSLTLIATANQGSEATYESGFVIDKFPISRPNLTFSTLTVSNMSPEDSSIYLCSANVGGALETQYFGPGTRLLVL.

The CDR3 coding sequence is TGCGCCAGCACAGGGGCCAAGAACACTGAAGCTTTCTTT. This sequence encodes CASTGAKNTEAFF. The chain carries TRBV10-2 and TRBJ1-1, with a weak D call TRBD1 (6 bases). The CDR3 has 13 amino acids. Between the trimmed V and J ends, which lost 7 bases and 1 base, there was a span of 10 bases. CDR1 is WSHSY and CDR2 is SAAADI in the germline V gene.

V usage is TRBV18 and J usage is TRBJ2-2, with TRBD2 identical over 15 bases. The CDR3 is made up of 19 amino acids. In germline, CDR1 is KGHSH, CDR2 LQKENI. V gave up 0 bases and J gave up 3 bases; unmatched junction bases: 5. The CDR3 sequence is CASSPPGTSGGLHTGELFF. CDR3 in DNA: TGTGCCAGCTCACCACCTGGGACTAGCGGGGGGCTCCACACCGGGGAGCTGTTTTTT.

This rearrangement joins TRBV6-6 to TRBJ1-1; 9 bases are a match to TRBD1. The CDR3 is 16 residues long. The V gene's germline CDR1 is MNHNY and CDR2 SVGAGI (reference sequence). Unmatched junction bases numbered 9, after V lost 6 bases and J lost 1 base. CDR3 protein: CASSPGTGSPNTEAFF. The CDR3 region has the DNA TGTGCCAGCAGCCCCGGGACAGGGAGCCCGAACACTGAAGCTTTCTTT.

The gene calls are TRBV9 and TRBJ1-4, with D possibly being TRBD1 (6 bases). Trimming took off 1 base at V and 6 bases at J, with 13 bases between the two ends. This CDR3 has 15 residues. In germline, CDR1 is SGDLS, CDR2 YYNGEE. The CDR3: CASSVSTGGDEKLFF. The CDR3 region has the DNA TGTGCCAGCAGCGTATCGACAGGAGGCGATGAAAAACTGTTTTTT.

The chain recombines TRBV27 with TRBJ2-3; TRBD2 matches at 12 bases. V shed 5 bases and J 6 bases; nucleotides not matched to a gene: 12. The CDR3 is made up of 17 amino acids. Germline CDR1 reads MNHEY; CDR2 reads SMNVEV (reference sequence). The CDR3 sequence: CASSELRLAGVLDTQYF. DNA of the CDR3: TGTGCCAGCAGTGAACTTAGACTAGCGGGAGTTCTTGATACGCAGTATTTT.

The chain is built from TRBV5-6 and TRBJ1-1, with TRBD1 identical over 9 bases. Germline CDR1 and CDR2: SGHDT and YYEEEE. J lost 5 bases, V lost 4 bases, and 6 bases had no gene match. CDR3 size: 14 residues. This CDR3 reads CASSGTGRRTEAFF. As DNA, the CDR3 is TGTGCCAGCAGCGGGACAGGGCGGAGGACTGAAGCTTTCTTT.

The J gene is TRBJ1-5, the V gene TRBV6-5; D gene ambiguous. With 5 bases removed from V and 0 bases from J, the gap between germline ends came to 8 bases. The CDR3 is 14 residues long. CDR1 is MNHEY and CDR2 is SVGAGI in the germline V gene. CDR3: CASSSSYSNQPQHF. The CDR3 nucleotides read TGTGCCAGCAGTAGCTCCTATAGCAATCAGCCCCAGCATTTT.

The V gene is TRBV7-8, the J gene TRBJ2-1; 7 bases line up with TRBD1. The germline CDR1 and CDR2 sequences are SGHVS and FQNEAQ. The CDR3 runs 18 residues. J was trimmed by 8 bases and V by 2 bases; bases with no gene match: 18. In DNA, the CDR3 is TGTGCCAGCAGCTTAATGTTGGACAGGCAATCCCAGGGAGATGAGCAGTTCTTC. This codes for CASSLMLDRQSQGDEQFF.

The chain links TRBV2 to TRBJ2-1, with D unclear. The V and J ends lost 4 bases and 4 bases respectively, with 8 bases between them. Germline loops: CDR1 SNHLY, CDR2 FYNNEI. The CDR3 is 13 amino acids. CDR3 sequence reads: CASSVADYNEQFF. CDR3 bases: TGTGCCAGCAGTGTCGCGGATTACAATGAGCAGTTCTTC.

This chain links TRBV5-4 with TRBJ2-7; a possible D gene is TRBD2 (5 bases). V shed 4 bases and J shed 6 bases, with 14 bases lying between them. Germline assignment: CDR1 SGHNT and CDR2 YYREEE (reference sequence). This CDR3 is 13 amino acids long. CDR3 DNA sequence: TGTGCCAGCAGCCGGGGTCGGGCAGGCGAGCAGTACTTC. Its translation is CASSRGRAGEQYF.

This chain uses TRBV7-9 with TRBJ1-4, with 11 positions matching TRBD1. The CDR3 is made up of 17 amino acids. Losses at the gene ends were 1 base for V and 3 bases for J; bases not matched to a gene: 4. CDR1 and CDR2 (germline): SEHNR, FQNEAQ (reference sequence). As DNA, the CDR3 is TGTGCCAGCAGCTTAGTGGACAGGGGGCTAGCTAATGAAAAACTGTTTTTT. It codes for CASSLVDRGLANEKLFF.

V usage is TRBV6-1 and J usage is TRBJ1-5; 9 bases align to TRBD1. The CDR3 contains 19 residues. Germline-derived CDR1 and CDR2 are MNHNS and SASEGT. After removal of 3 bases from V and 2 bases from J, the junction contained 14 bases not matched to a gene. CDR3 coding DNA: TGTGCCAGCAGTGACAAAACAGGGGGCGCAGTTTACGGCAATCAGCCCCAGCATTTT. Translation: CASSDKTGGAVYGNQPQHF.

This CDR3 is CASSSGLAGVETQYF. The CDR3 coding sequence is TGTGCCAGCAGCTCCGGACTAGCGGGAGTAGAGACCCAGTACTTC. The chain links TRBV5-4 to TRBJ2-5; 13 bases are a match to TRBD2. J lost 4 bases, V lost 3 bases, and 3 bases had no gene match. Germline values: CDR1 SGHNT, CDR2 YYREEE (reference sequence). CDR3 size: 15 residues. Full variable domain (remainder filled in from reference TRBV5-4 and TRBJ2-5): ETGVTQSPTHLIKTRGQQVTLRCSSQSGHNTVSWYQQALGQGPQFIFQYYREEENGRGNFPPRFSGLQFPNYSSELNVNALELDDSALYLCASSSGLAGVETQYFGPGTRLLVL.

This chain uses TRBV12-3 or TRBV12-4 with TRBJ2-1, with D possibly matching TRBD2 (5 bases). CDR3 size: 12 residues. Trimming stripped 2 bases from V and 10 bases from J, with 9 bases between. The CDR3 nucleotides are TGTGCCAGCAGTTTAACTGAGCGGGAGCAGTTCTTC. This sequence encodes CASSLTEREQFF.